This T cell receptor (beta chain) was obtained from a study of OX40 agonist ivuxolimab in advanced cancers. Overall study context: Patient treatment consisted of intravenous ivuxolimab administration every 2 weeks at 0.01 to 10 mg/kg. Two cutaneous melanoma patients and one hepatocellular carcinoma patient, three in all, had partial responses. Study-wide points: By week 6 at 0.1 to 3.0 mg/kg, blood CD4+ and CD8+ T cells had expanded clonally.

The investigators sampled blood at baseline, at cycle 4 day 1, and at cycle 7 day 1. Germline V gene lookup returns CDR1 MNHEY and CDR2 SMNVEV (reference sequence). The ends were cut back, 11 bases at V and 0 bases at J, with 16 bases in the middle. The CDR3 runs 14 residues. The repertoire was sequenced with immunoSEQ multiplex PCR; TCRdb's copy has only in-frame clones and lacks some. The sample records roughly 70,000 clones, about 86% being singletons. In the case of this clone: The antigen is undetermined.

Sequenced here: CD4+ or CD8+ T cells sorted from blood, sampled in a trial of the OX40 agonist ivuxolimab. The TCR originated in an adult with an advanced solid tumor such as melanoma, head and neck, liver or kidney cancer. The V and J genes are TRBV27 and TRBJ1-1, with TRBD1 as a possible D gene (6 bases). CDR3 protein: CAVSRTAMNTEAFF. The CDR3 nucleotides are TGTGCCGTAAGTCGGACAGCCATGAACACTGAAGCTTTCTTT.